A single T cell receptor (beta chain) is shown here with its context. The ends lost 4 bases at V and 4 bases at J; junction bases unmatched: 15. Germline CDR1 is SGHKS and CDR2 is YYEKEE (reference sequence). The CDR3 contains 17 residues. The sample comes from a study of control samples from healthy donors and cancer patients. Data came from immunoSEQ multiplex PCR; TCRdb stores just in-frame clones and leaves some out. The data show roughly 120,000 clones, approximately 90% seen once. The receptor's source is a woman in her forties or fifties with colorectal cancer. The sample taken for sequencing was PBMCs. The chain is built from TRBV5-5 and TRBJ2-7; 9 nucleotides agree with TRBD1. CDR3 coding DNA: TGTGCCAGCAGCCTAGGGAGGGTCGAGGACAGGGGATACGAGCAGTACTTC. It encodes CASSLGRVEDRGYEQYF.